This T cell receptor beta chain was observed in a study of T cells expressing NK-cell markers. Whole-study context: All TCR beta repertoires analysed originated from sorted CD3+CD56+NKG2C+, CD3+CD56+NKG2C- and CD3+CD56-NKG2C+ T cells. Of eight sequenced donors, seven were HCMV-seropositive and one HCMV-seronegative.

TCR beta libraries carry UMIs added by 5'RACE template switching. From the 5' RACE reads, TCRdb lists one entry per CDR3 protein and no DNA. This listing includes 130,000 to 150,000 distinct CDR3 sequences. CDR3 length equals 12 residues. Germline V CDR1 and CDR2: ENHRY, SYGVKD. Material for sequencing was blood T cells: a sorted CD56 or NKG2C T cell subset, CD4+ or CD8+ T cells, or bulk PBMC T cells (not recorded which). The TCR originated in a man aged 18 to 35 in good health. The rearrangement joins TRBV10-3 to TRBJ2-1; there is no DNA to check the TCRdb D call of TRBD1. CDR3 loop: CAISEGGNEQFF.